Presented here are 3 T cell receptor beta chains from one specimen sequenced in a study of shared clonotypes between healthy human individuals. Libraries were prepared by immunoSEQ multiplex PCR; TCRdb keeps only in-frame clonotypes and omits some of them. The repertoire holds around 990,000 clones, with about 72% as singletons. Specimen: memory CD4+ T cells from PBMCs. The subset was: CD45RA-negative fraction. These TCRs come from a young man in good health. Some clones in this sample may be carry-over from other donors' samples.

The chain has TRBV6-1 and TRBJ2-5; 11 nucleotides agree with TRBD2. CDR1 and CDR2 (germline): MNHNS, SASEGT. The trim removed 6 bases at V and 2 bases at J, leaving 5 bases unmatched. This CDR3 is 15 amino acids long. The CDR3 sequence: CASRKGLAVQETQYF. Written as DNA, the CDR3 is TGTGCCAGCAGGAAGGGACTAGCGGTGCAAGAGACCCAGTACTTC.

This clone was picked up one time. The chain employs TRBV6-6 and TRBJ2-7, with D perhaps given as TRBD1 or TRBD2 (5 bases each). V dropped 7 bases and J dropped 2 bases, with 12 bases sitting between them. The CDR3 is 13 residues long. The germline gives CDR1 MNHNY, CDR2 SVGAGI (reference sequence). The CDR3 coding sequence is TGTGCCAGCACCGGGACCGGTACCTACGAGCAGTACTTC. Translated, it gives CASTGTGTYEQYF.

The chain combines TRBV5-1 with TRBJ2-3; D may be TRBD1 or TRBD2 (5 bases each). CDR3 length: 15 amino acids. Germline CDR1 reads SGHRS; CDR2 reads YFSETQ. V lost 4 bases, J lost 7 bases, and 19 bases lay in between. The CDR3 nucleotides are TGCGCCAGCAGCCCCGAGGGGCGTCCTCAGAATACGCAGTATTTT. Translated, it gives CASSPEGRPQNTQYF.